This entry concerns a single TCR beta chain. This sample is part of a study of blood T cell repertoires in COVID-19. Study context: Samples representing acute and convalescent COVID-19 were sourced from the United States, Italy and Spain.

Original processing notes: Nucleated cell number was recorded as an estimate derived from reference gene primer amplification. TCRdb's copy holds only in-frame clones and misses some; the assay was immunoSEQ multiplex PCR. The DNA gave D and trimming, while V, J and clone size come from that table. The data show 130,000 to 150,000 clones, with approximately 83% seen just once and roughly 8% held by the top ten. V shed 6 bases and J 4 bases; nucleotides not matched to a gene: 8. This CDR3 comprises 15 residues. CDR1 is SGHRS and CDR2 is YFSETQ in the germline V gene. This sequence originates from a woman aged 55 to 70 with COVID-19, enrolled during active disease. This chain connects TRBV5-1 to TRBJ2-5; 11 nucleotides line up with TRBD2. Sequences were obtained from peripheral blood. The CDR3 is CASTQQGLAGETQYF. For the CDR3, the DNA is TGCGCCAGCACACAACAAGGACTAGCGGGAGAGACCCAGTACTTC.